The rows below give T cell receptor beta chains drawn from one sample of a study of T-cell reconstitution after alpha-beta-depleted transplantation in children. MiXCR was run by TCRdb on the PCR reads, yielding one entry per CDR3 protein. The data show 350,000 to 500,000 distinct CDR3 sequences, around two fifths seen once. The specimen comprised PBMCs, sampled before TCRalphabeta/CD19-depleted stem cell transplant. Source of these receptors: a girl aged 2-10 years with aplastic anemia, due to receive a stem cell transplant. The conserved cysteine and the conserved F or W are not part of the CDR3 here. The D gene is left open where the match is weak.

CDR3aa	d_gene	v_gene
ASSSQLTDTQY	NA	TRBV7-2
ASSFRTGHNTEAF	TRBD1	TRBV12-3/TRBV12-4
ASSLSGRTRDTGELF	TRBD2	TRBV5-1
SAQEREGHQPQH	NA	TRBV20-1
ASSYKAYEQY	NA	TRBV28
ASSMGDSGLAGDTDTQY	TRBD2	TRBV28
ASSLGGTSGSPETQY	TRBD2	TRBV7-2
AISDERPNEQF	NA	TRBV10-3
SIGQNTEAF	NA	TRBV29-1
ASSLGRGRGNTEAF	TRBD1	TRBV28
SASPRGISWANVLT	NA	TRBV20-1
SVIDNEQF	NA	TRBV29-1
ASSPSRGHEQF	NA	TRBV13
ASRTPFAGQNNEQF	NA	TRBV7-6
ARHGQPLYEQY	NA	TRBV7-6
ASSRTGVEETQY	TRBD1	TRBV12-3/TRBV12-4
ASSMSLQETQY	NA	TRBV19
SASRAAIRSTDTQY	NA	TRBV20-1
ASSPRTSDETQY	TRBD2	TRBV12-3/TRBV12-4
SGTGGLYQPQH	TRBD1	TRBV20-1
SVDFEYNEQF	NA	TRBV29-1
ASSHNSREHEQF	NA	TRBV3-1
ASSSLLEGPSGNTIY	NA	TRBV5-1
SARGLAGVPYNEQF	TRBD2	TRBV20-1
ASLGTLTEAF	NA	TRBV3-1
ASSPSGGALGEQY	NA	TRBV27
ASSPGDFMGQETQY	NA	TRBV7-2
ASSFSKREGEDTQY	NA	TRBV12-1
ASSPPSGLAGVNNEQF	TRBD2	TRBV28
SALSGPSDTQY	NA	TRBV20-1
ASSPGAWPQH	NA	TRBV18
SARDPGGSTDTQY	NA	TRBV20-1
ASSYGLAYNEQF	TRBD2	TRBV5-1